The entry that follows covers one TCR beta chain sequence. This entry is derived from a study of cytomegalovirus exposure and HLA in healthy donors. V lost 9 bases, J lost 5 bases, and 8 bases stayed unmatched. Germline-derived CDR1 and CDR2 are MNHNY and SVGAGI (reference sequence). This CDR3 contains 14 residues. PCR employed 60 Vbeta and 13 Jbeta primers. The method was immunoSEQ multiplex PCR; TCRdb's version includes in-frame clones alone and lacks a portion of them. This sample has about 92,000 clones, with almost 85% found just once. V and J are TRBV6-6 and TRBJ2-7; 12 bases agree with TRBD1. This TCR was recovered from a young woman in good health and CMV-seropositive. The sample consisted of PBMCs. DNA for the CDR3: TGTGCCAGTAGAATGGGACAGGGGGCTGACGAGCAGTACTTC. The encoded protein is CASRMGQGADEQYF.